The clone carrying this TCR beta chain has only a few counts. This sample was taken from a study of T-cell reconstitution after alpha-beta-depleted transplantation in children. Researchers prepared the TCRbeta library using unique molecular identifiers, the study reports. TCRdb reprocessed the PCR reads via MiXCR and lists one record per CDR3 protein. The sample consists of about a million distinct CDR3 sequences, around 30% of them appearing once. V lost 8 bases to trimming and J lost 8 bases; unmatched junction nucleotides: 11. The CDR3 has 13 residues. The sequence derives from a boy under two years old who had a stem cell transplant for SCID, so the T cells may come from the graft donor. V gene TRBV12-3 or TRBV12-4 combines with J gene TRBJ1-2; 7 bases align to TRBD1. Sequencing was performed on PBMCs, mostly from graft donor cells, taken 360 days after TCRalphabeta/CD19-depleted stem cell transplant. CDR3 sequence: CASLRTGVRGYTF. In nucleotides, the CDR3 is TGTGCCAGCCTGAGGACAGGTGTAAGAGGCTACACCTTC.